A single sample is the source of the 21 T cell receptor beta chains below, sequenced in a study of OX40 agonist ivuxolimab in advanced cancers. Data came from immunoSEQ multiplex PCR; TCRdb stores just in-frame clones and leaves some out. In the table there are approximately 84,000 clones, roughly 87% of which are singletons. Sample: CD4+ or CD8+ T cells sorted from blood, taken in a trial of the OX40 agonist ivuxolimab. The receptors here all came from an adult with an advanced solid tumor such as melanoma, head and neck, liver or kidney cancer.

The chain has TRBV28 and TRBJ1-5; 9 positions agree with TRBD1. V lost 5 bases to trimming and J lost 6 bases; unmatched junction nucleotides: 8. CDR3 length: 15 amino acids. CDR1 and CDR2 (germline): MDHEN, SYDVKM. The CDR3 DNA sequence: TGTGCCAGCAGTGTCGGGACAGGGAGGGGTCAGCCCCAGCATTTT. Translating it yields CASSVGTGRGQPQHF.

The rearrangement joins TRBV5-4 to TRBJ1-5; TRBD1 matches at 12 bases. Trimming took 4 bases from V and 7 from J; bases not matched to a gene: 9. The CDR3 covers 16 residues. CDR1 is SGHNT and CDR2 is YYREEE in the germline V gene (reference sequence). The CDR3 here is CASSGTGQGAKQPQHF. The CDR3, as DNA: TGTGCCAGCAGCGGCACGGGACAGGGGGCAAAGCAGCCCCAGCATTTT.

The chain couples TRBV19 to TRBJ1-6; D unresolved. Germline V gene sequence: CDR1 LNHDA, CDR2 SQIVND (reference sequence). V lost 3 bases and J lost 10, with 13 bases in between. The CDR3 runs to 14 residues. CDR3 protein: CASSISRTGSPLHF. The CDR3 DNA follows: TGTGCCAGTAGTATTTCCCGGACGGGATCACCCCTCCACTTT.

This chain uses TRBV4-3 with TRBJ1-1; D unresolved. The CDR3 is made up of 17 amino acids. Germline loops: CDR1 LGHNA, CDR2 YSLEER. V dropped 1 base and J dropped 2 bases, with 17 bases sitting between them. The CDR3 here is CASSQATTGIGNTEAFF. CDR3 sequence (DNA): TGCGCCAGCAGCCAAGCCACGACGGGGATTGGTAACACTGAAGCTTTCTTT.

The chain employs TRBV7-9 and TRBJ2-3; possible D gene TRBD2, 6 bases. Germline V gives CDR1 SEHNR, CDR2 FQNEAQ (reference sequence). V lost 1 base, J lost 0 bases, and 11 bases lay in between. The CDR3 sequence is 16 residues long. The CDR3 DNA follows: TGTGCCAGCAGCTTAGTTTTCGGGGGTAGCACAGATACGCAGTATTTT. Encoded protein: CASSLVFGGSTDTQYF.

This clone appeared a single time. The chain's CDR3 is CASSIGRGRGNEQFF. The CDR3 bases are TGTGCCAGTAGTATAGGTAGGGGCAGGGGCAATGAGCAGTTCTTC. J is TRBJ2-1 and V is TRBV19, with a weak D call TRBD1 (6 bases). The CDR3 has 15 residues. The germline V gene encodes CDR1 LNHDA and CDR2 SQIVND (reference sequence). Deletions cut 1 base from V and 6 bases from J, with 13 bases between.

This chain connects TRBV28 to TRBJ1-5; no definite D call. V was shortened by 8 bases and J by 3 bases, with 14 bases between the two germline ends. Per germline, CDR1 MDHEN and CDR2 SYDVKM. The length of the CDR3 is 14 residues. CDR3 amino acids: CASLPPQVNQPQHF. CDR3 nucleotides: TGTGCCAGCCTCCCCCCGCAGGTCAATCAGCCCCAGCATTTT.

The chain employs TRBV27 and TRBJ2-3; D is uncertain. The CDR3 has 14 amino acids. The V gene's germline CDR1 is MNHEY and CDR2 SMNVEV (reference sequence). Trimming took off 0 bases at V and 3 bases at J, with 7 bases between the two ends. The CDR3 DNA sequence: TGTGCCAGCAGTTTATCCGTAGGGACAGATACGCAGTATTTT. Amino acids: CASSLSVGTDTQYF.

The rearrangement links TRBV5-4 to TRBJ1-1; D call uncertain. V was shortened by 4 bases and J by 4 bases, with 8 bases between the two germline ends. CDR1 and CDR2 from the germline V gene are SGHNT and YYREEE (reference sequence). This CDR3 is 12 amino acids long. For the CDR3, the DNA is TGTGCCAGCAGCGCGGTGGGCACTGAAGCTTTCTTT. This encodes CASSAVGTEAFF.

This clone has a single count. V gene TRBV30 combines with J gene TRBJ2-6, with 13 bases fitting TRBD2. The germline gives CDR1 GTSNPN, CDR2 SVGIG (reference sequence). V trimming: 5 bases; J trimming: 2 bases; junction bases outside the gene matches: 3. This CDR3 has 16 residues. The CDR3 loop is CAWRLAGGTGANVLTF. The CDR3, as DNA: TGTGCCTGGCGACTAGCGGGAGGCACTGGGGCCAACGTCCTGACTTTC.

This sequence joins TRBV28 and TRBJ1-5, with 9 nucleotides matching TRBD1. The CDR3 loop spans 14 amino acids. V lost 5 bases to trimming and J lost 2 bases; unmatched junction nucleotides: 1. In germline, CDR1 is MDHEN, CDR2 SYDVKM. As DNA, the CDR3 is TGTGCCAGCAGTCGGACAGGGGGCAATCAGCCCCAGCATTTT. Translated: CASSRTGGNQPQHF.

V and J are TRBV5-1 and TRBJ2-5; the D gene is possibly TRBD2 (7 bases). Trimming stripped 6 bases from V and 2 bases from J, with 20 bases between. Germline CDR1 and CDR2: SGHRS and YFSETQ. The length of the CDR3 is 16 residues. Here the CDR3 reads CASKKWGGVGQETQYF. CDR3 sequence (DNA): TGCGCCAGCAAAAAATGGGGGGGCGTGGGGCAAGAGACCCAGTACTTC. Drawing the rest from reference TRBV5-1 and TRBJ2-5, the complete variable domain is KAGVTQTPRYLIKTRGQQVTLSCSPISGHRSVSWYQQTPGQGLQFLFEYFSETQRNKGNFPGRFSGRQFSNSRSEMNVSTLELGDSALYLCASKKWGGVGQETQYFGPGTRLLVL.

The CDR3 bases are TGCGCCAGCAGCTTAGGGACGCTGAACACTGAAGCTTTCTTT. Protein product: CASSLGTLNTEAFF. V usage is TRBV5-1 and J usage is TRBJ1-1; tentative D call: TRBD1 (5 bases). Trimming pared 2 bases from V and 0 bases from J, leaving 8 bases between. The germline V gene has CDR1 SGHRS and CDR2 YFSETQ. CDR3 length equals 14 residues.

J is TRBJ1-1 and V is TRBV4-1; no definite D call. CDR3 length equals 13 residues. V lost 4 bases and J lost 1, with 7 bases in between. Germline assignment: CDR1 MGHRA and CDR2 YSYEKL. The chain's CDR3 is CASSLDGNTEAFF. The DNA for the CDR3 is TGCGCCAGCAGCCTGGACGGGAACACTGAAGCTTTCTTT.

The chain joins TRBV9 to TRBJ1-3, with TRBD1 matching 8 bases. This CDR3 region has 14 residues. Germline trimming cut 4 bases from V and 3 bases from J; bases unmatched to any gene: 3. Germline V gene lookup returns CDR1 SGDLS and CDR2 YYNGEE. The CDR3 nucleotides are TGTGCCAGCAGCCCAGGGACAGGTGGAAACACCATATATTTT. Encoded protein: CASSPGTGGNTIYF.

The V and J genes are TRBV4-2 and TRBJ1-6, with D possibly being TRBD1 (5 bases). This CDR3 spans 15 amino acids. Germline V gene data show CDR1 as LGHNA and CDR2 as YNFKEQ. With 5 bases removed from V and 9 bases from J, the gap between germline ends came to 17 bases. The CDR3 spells CASSLEEGIGSPLHF. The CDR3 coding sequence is TGTGCCAGCAGCTTGGAGGAGGGGATCGGTTCACCCCTCCACTTT.

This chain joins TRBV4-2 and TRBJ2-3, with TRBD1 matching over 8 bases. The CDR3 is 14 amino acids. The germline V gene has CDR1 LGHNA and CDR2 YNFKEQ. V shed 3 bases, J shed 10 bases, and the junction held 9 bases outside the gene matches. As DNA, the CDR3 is TGTGCCAGCAGCCAGACAGGGGATATGATTGCGCAGTATTTT. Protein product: CASSQTGDMIAQYF.

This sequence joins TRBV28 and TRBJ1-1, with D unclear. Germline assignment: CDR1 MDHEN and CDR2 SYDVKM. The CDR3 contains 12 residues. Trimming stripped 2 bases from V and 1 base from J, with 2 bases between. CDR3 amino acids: CASSLTNTEAFF. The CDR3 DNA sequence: TGTGCCAGCAGTTTAACGAACACTGAAGCTTTCTTT.

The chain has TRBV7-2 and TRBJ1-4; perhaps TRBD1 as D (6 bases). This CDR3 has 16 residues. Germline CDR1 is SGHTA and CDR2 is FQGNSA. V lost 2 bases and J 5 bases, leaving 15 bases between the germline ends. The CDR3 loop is CASSLFLGGGNEKLFF. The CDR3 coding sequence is TGTGCCAGCAGCTTATTTTTAGGGGGGGGCAATGAAAAACTGTTTTTT.

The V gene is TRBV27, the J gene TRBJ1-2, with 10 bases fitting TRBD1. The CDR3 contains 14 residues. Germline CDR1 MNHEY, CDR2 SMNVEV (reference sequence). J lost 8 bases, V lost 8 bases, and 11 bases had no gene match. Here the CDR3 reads CASAPQGQGSGYTF. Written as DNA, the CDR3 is TGTGCCAGCGCCCCCCAGGGACAGGGGAGCGGCTACACCTTC.

The CDR3 nucleotides are TGCGCCAGCAGCTTGGTGTCCACAGACTATGGCTACACCTTC. This translates into CASSLVSTDYGYTF. This chain links TRBV5-1 with TRBJ1-2; D gene uncertain. This CDR3 comprises 14 residues. CDR1 is SGHRS, CDR2 YFSETQ, per germline. V lost 0 bases to trimming and J lost 3 bases, with 9 bases between them.